What follows are 20 T cell receptor beta chains derived from one specimen sequenced in a study of T cell repertoires in cytomegalovirus infection (dated by TCRdb to the late 2010s). Their antigen targets remain unknown. For sequencing, an Illumina HiSeq 1500 was employed. Through fastp at Q25 and MiXCR, TCRdb rebuilt clones from the public reads, retaining in-frame beta chains. Rows matching on CDR3 protein sequence are summarized as one entry with the most common DNA and genes. This sample holds hundreds of thousands of distinct CDR3 sequences; approximately 32% were observed only once. The biggest ten clones account for about 20% of the sample. This specimen's treatment or condition label, per the study, means: in vitro stimulation with specific CMV peptide epitopes to enrich CMV-specific T cells. This specimen consisted of cultured PBMCs, obtained from culture after CMV antigen stimulation. The source is a human donor in good health (CMV status not recorded). Some clones in this sample may be carry-over from other donors' samples.

This clonotype was observed a few times. CDR3 bases: TGTGCCAGCAGCTTAGGGTTGGGGGCTCGGGAAAAACTGTTTTTT. Translated, it gives CASSLGLGAREKLFF. The chain recombines TRBV7-6 with TRBJ1-4, with D tentatively TRBD1 (6 bases). The germline V and J ends were trimmed by 1 base and 8 bases, with 14 bases remaining between them. CDR1 is SGHVS and CDR2 is FNYEAQ in the germline V gene. The CDR3 length is 15 residues.

This clonotype occurred a few times. This chain connects TRBV7-2 to TRBJ1-1; TRBD1 agrees at 10 bases. CDR3 length equals 15 residues. Germline trimming cut 5 bases from V and 2 bases from J; bases unmatched to any gene: 5. Germline CDR1 reads SGHTA; CDR2 reads FQGNSA. The CDR3 nucleotides read TGTGCCAGCAGCGCAGGGACAGGGGTTAACACTGAAGCTTTCTTT. Translated, it gives CASSAGTGVNTEAFF.

The CDR3, as DNA: TGCAGTGCTAGGTTCGGGACAGGAAACGAAAAACTGTTTTTT. Translation gives CSARFGTGNEKLFF. The V gene is TRBV20-1, the J gene TRBJ1-4, with TRBD1 matching over 8 bases. V lost 3 bases and J lost 8; bases outside the gene matches: 8. The CDR3 spans 14 residues. The germline gives CDR1 DFQATT, CDR2 SNEGSKA (reference sequence).

This clonotype was seen only a few times. The chain links TRBV7-3 to TRBJ1-1; D gene uncertain. Germline lookup yields CDR1 SGHTA and CDR2 FQGTGA. V lost 5 bases, J lost 1 base, and 11 bases lay in between. The CDR3 extends over 14 amino acids. The CDR3 bases are TGTGCCAGCAGCGCCCGGATCGAGAACACTGAAGCTTTCTTT. This translates into CASSARIENTEAFF.

This clonotype was seen at least ten times. The chain uses TRBV10-2 and TRBJ1-2; the match to TRBD1 covers 9 bases. Looked up from germline, CDR1 is WSHSY and CDR2 is SAAADI. The CDR3 sequence is 15 residues long. The V gene end was trimmed by 2 bases and the J gene end by 8 bases; junction bases not matched to a gene: 9. This chain's CDR3 is CASSEARGQGNGYTF. In nucleotides, the CDR3 is TGCGCCAGCAGTGAGGCGCGGGGACAGGGAAACGGCTACACCTTC.

The sample holds a few counts of this clonotype. V and J are TRBV6-5 and TRBJ1-1; tentative D call: TRBD1 (6 bases). The CDR3 is made up of 14 amino acids. V was cut by 7 bases and J by 4 bases, with 16 bases left in between. The germline CDR1 and CDR2 sequences are MNHEY and SVGAGI. This CDR3 reads CASTLQGSGTEAFF. DNA for the CDR3: TGTGCCAGCACCCTACAGGGTTCTGGCACTGAAGCTTTCTTT.

A few counts support this clonotype. The chain links TRBV20-1 to TRBJ2-3, with 14 bases aligning to TRBD2. CDR3 size: 18 residues. The trim removed 1 base at V and 2 bases at J, leaving 8 bases unmatched. CDR1 is DFQATT and CDR2 is SNEGSKA in the germline V gene (reference sequence). The CDR3 nucleotides are TGCAGTGCTAGAGGACTAGCGGGAGGGCTCGGTCACACAGATACGCAGTATTTT. Its protein product is CSARGLAGGLGHTDTQYF.

The J gene is TRBJ2-6, the V gene TRBV19, with 7 bases that match TRBD1. The junction had 5 bases not matched to a gene; V was cut back by 10 bases and J by 2 bases. Looked up from germline, CDR1 is LNHDA and CDR2 is SQIVND (reference sequence). The CDR3 covers 14 residues. The CDR3 nucleotides are TGTGCCACCCGAGACAGGGCTGGGGCCAACGTCCTGACTTTC. Residues: CATRDRAGANVLTF.

This clonotype came up a few times. This rearrangement joins TRBV14 to TRBJ1-2, with no clear D. Germline V CDR1 and CDR2: SGHDN, FVKESK. This CDR3 region has 13 residues. V was pared by 3 bases and J by 8 bases, with 13 bases between. The CDR3 DNA sequence: TGTGCCAGCAGCCATCTTTTCGGGCACGGCTACACCTTC. It specifies CASSHLFGHGYTF.

This clonotype was counted a few times. The rearrangement links TRBV6-5 to TRBJ2-5; D tentatively fits TRBD1 or TRBD2 (6 bases each). CDR3 length: 15 residues. Germline assignment: CDR1 MNHEY and CDR2 SVGAGI. Trimming took 2 bases from V and 5 from J, leaving 15 bases between them. The CDR3 loop reads CASSYTWGALETQYF. The CDR3 DNA is TGTGCCAGCAGTTACACCTGGGGGGCCCTGGAGACCCAGTACTTC.

V is TRBV18 and J is TRBJ1-4; TRBD1 is a possible D gene (6 bases). CDR1 is KGHSH, CDR2 LQKENI, per germline. CDR3 length equals 15 residues. V was cut by 6 bases and J by 7 bases, with 18 bases left in between. As DNA, the CDR3 is TGTGCCAGCTCGACGGAACAGGGACGGGGTGAAAAACTGTTTTTT. The encoded protein is CASSTEQGRGEKLFF.

This chain uses TRBV7-8 with TRBJ2-1; 10 nucleotides agree with TRBD1. The CDR3 runs to 17 residues. The germline CDR1 and CDR2 sequences are SGHVS and FQNEAQ. J was trimmed by 1 base and V by 5 bases; bases with no gene match: 8. CDR3 sequence reads: CASSPPWDRGSYNEQFF. The CDR3 nucleotides read TGTGCCAGCAGCCCCCCCTGGGACAGGGGATCCTACAATGAGCAGTTCTTC.

A few counts support this clonotype. The rearrangement joins TRBV19 to TRBJ1-4, with 7 bases matching TRBD1. Germline values: CDR1 LNHDA, CDR2 SQIVND (reference sequence). This CDR3 is built from 15 residues. Trimming cost V 5 bases and J 7 bases; bases outside gene matches: 10. The CDR3 sequence is CASSLGTEAAEKLFF. The CDR3 nucleotides read TGTGCCAGTAGTCTTGGGACAGAGGCGGCTGAAAAACTGTTTTTT.

The chain employs TRBV28 and TRBJ2-1; D possibly matches TRBD1 or TRBD2 (6 bases each). V was trimmed by 3 bases and J by 7 bases, leaving 25 bases between them. CDR3 length equals 18 residues. CDR1 MDHEN and CDR2 SYDVKM come from the germline V gene. The CDR3, as DNA: TGTGCCAGCAGTTTCCACGGGGGCGTGGAGAGGTCGAAGAATGAGCAGTTCTTC. Amino acids: CASSFHGGVERSKNEQFF.

This clonotype came up many times. This chain links TRBV28 with TRBJ2-1; D is perhaps TRBD2 (6 bases). The germline CDR1 and CDR2 sequences are MDHEN and SYDVKM. This CDR3 has 18 amino acids. V was pared by 1 base and J by 4 bases, with 20 bases between. CDR3: CASSLLELVSGPYNEQFF. Here the CDR3 DNA reads TGTGCCAGCAGTTTATTGGAACTCGTTAGCGGCCCTTACAATGAGCAGTTCTTC.

This clonotype appeared a few times. The rearrangement joins TRBV6-5 to TRBJ2-6; the D gene could be TRBD1 or TRBD2 (6 bases each). V lost 0 bases and J 2 bases, leaving 8 bases between the germline ends. The germline V gene encodes CDR1 MNHEY and CDR2 SVGAGI. The CDR3 sequence is 16 residues long. CDR3 amino acids: CASSYSRGAGANVLTF. CDR3 nucleotide sequence: TGTGCCAGCAGTTACTCGAGGGGGGCTGGGGCCAACGTCCTGACTTTC.

The rearrangement joins TRBV11-2 to TRBJ1-4, with D perhaps matching TRBD1 (6 bases). From germline, CDR1 is SGHAT and CDR2 FQNNGV. The CDR3 is made up of 16 amino acids. Trimming removed 4 bases from V and 3 bases from J, with 15 bases in between. This CDR3 reads CASSSRMQGSNEKLFF. CDR3 DNA sequence: TGTGCCAGCAGCTCCCGTATGCAGGGGTCTAATGAAAAACTGTTTTTT.

The chain uses TRBV7-9 and TRBJ2-1, with a possible D match to TRBD2 (6 bases). CDR3 length: 15 amino acids. Germline-derived CDR1 and CDR2 are SEHNR and FQNEAQ (reference sequence). Between the trimmed V and J ends, which lost 7 bases and 6 bases, there was a span of 19 bases. CDR3 loop: CASTPPGGPGNEQFF. The CDR3 DNA sequence: TGTGCCAGCACCCCACCCGGGGGTCCGGGCAATGAGCAGTTCTTC.

CDR3 region: CASSIAKRQGNQPQHF. The CDR3 DNA reads TGTGCCAGTAGTATAGCTAAAAGACAAGGAAATCAGCCCCAGCATTTT. The gene calls are TRBV19 and TRBJ1-5, with unresolved D. V was pared by 1 base and J by 4 bases, with 14 bases between. CDR1 and CDR2 (germline): LNHDA, SQIVND (reference sequence). This CDR3 has 16 residues.

Ten or more counts support this clonotype. The V call is TRBV12-3 or TRBV12-4, the J call TRBJ2-1; 12 bases are a match to TRBD1. With V trimmed by 8 bases and J by 9 bases, 11 bases remained unmatched. This CDR3 region has 15 residues. The CDR3 loop is CASVTAGQGAGEQFF. CDR3 DNA: TGTGCCAGCGTAACTGCGGGACAGGGGGCCGGTGAGCAGTTCTTC.